The 18 T cell receptor beta chains in this list originate from one sample, sequenced in a study of cytomegalovirus exposure and HLA in healthy donors. Both 60 Vbeta primers and 13 Jbeta primers went into the PCR. TCRdb keeps only in-frame clones here, not all; method: immunoSEQ multiplex PCR. The repertoire holds some 160,000 clones, with roughly 79% as singletons. The sample taken for sequencing was PBMCs. The receptors were gathered from a woman in her twenties or thirties in good health and CMV-seronegative.

The chain recombines TRBV4-2 with TRBJ1-1; weak D call: TRBD1 (5 bases). Germline V gene data show CDR1 as LGHNA and CDR2 as YNFKEQ. The CDR3 has 13 amino acids. Trimming removed 0 bases from V and 5 bases from J, with 7 bases in between. CDR3 sequence reads: CASSQEGATEAFF. As DNA, the CDR3 is TGTGCCAGCAGCCAAGAAGGGGCGACTGAAGCTTTCTTT.

This clone was observed a single time. The chain recombines TRBV4-1 with TRBJ1-6, with TRBD1 matching 7 bases. This CDR3 is built from 16 residues. V shed 3 bases, J shed 14 bases, and the junction held 16 bases outside the gene matches. CDR1 and CDR2 (germline): MGHRA, YSYEKL. The DNA of the CDR3 is TGCGCCAGCAGCCAGGGCAGGAGGCAGGGGGTTGTAACCCTCCACTTT. Its protein is CASSQGRRQGVVTLHF.

This clone was recorded a few times. This chain connects TRBV25-1 to TRBJ1-3; no clear D gene. From germline, CDR1 is MGHDK and CDR2 SYGVNS. Trimming took off 6 bases at V and 4 bases at J, with 13 bases between the two ends. The CDR3 has 14 amino acids. DNA for the CDR3: TGTGCCAGCAGCCTGACTCCCTCGGGAAACACCATATATTTT. Encoded protein: CASSLTPSGNTIYF.

The chain links TRBV2 to TRBJ2-7; no clear D. Germline CDR1 SNHLY, CDR2 FYNNEI. Trimming shortened V by 5 bases and J by 2 bases, and 16 bases separated the two germline ends. This CDR3 spans 15 amino acids. The CDR3 region has the DNA TGTGCCAGCAGTTTAACTACCTTAATACCCTACGAGCAGTACTTC. Translated: CASSLTTLIPYEQYF.

This clone was seen a few times. V and J are TRBV11-3 and TRBJ2-1; 13 positions match TRBD2. With 6 bases clipped from V and 7 bases from J, the junction kept 12 bases outside the gene matches. The CDR3 is 17 amino acids. The germline gives CDR1 SGHNT, CDR2 YENEEA. In nucleotides, the CDR3 is TGTGCCAGCAGTCACTTAGGAGGGGGACTAGCGGGGAATGAGCAGTTCTTC. The encoded protein is CASSHLGGGLAGNEQFF.

This chain joins TRBV2 and TRBJ1-1; no definite D call. The CDR3 loop spans 14 amino acids. V lost 8 bases, J lost 4 bases, and 17 bases lay in between. Germline CDR1 reads SNHLY; CDR2 reads FYNNEI. The CDR3 protein is CASDTRGRSTEAFF. DNA of the CDR3: TGTGCCAGCGATACAAGAGGGAGGAGCACTGAAGCTTTCTTT. Together with reference TRBV2 and TRBJ1-1, the CDR3 gives the full variable domain: EPEVTQTPSHQVTQMGQEVILRCVPISNHLYFYWYRQILGQKVEFLVSFYNNEISEKSEIFDDQFSVERPDGSNFTLKIRSTKLEDSAMYFCASDTRGRSTEAFFGQGTRLTVV.

The rearrangement links TRBV6-1 to TRBJ2-1; possible D gene TRBD2, 6 bases. CDR1 and CDR2 from the germline V gene are MNHNS and SASEGT. This CDR3 contains 15 residues. Deletions cut 8 bases from V and 1 base from J, with 15 bases between. CDR3: CASGIGGASYNEQFF. The DNA of the CDR3 is TGTGCCAGCGGAATTGGAGGGGCTTCCTACAATGAGCAGTTCTTC.

J is TRBJ1-4 and V is TRBV13, with 7 bases lining up with TRBD1. This CDR3 region has 14 residues. Germline lookup yields CDR1 PRHDT and CDR2 FYEKMQ (reference sequence). The V and J ends lost 3 bases and 6 bases, in that order; junction bases with no gene match: 4. The CDR3 nucleotides read TGTGCCAGCAGCTTCGACAGGGAGGATGAAAAACTGTTTTTT. Translation: CASSFDREDEKLFF.

Details on this clone: Different DNA sequences within this sample yield the same CDR3. The V and J genes are TRBV5-1 and TRBJ2-3; D is undetermined. Germline V lookup: CDR1 SGHRS, CDR2 YFSETQ. Trimming stripped 0 bases from V and 0 bases from J, with 8 bases between. CDR3 length equals 15 residues. CDR3 in DNA: TGCGCCAGCAGCTTGGCCGGTGTTAGCACAGATACGCAGTATTTT. Its translation is CASSLAGVSTDTQYF.

V and J are TRBV11-2 and TRBJ1-1, with TRBD1 matching 7 bases. V lost 1 base, J lost 4 bases, and 9 bases stayed unmatched. The CDR3 contains 16 residues. CDR1 is SGHAT, CDR2 FQNNGV, per germline. CDR3 sequence: CASSLGDSWRGTEAFF. For the CDR3, the DNA is TGTGCCAGCAGCTTAGGGGACAGTTGGCGAGGCACTGAAGCTTTCTTT.

The CDR3 loop is CAISKKQENTEAFF. In DNA form, the CDR3 reads TGTGCCATCAGCAAAAAACAGGAGAACACTGAAGCTTTCTTT. The gene calls are TRBV10-3 and TRBJ1-1; D is possibly TRBD1 (5 bases). The CDR3 extends over 14 amino acids. The V end lost 6 bases, the J end lost 1 base, and 12 bases lay between the germline ends. CDR1 is ENHRY and CDR2 is SYGVKD in the germline V gene.

The rearrangement joins TRBV6-5 to TRBJ1-1, with 7 bases that match TRBD1. The V and J ends lost 2 bases and 0 bases, in that order; junction bases with no gene match: 3. CDR3 length: 15 amino acids. The germline V gene has CDR1 MNHEY and CDR2 SVGAGI. CDR3 residues: CASSYGTDMNTEAFF. The CDR3 region has the DNA TGTGCCAGCAGTTACGGGACAGATATGAACACTGAAGCTTTCTTT.

The J gene is TRBJ1-4, the V gene TRBV5-4; perhaps TRBD1 as D (6 bases). Per the germline V gene, CDR1 is SGHNT and CDR2 is YYREEE (reference sequence). With 4 bases removed from V and 3 bases from J, the gap between germline ends came to 13 bases. The CDR3 extends over 15 amino acids. CDR3 loop: CASSLQTGSNEKLFF. In nucleotides, the CDR3 is TGTGCCAGCAGCCTCCAAACAGGGTCTAATGAAAAACTGTTTTTT.

This chain joins TRBV19 and TRBJ1-2; tentative D call: TRBD1 (6 bases). The CDR3 has 15 amino acids. V was clipped by 5 bases and J by 0 bases, with 13 bases between them. CDR1 LNHDA and CDR2 SQIVND come from the germline V gene (reference sequence). The CDR3 bases are TGTGCCAGTAGTTTACAGGGAAGGCCTAACTATGGCTACACCTTC. It translates to CASSLQGRPNYGYTF.

The chain uses TRBV5-1 and TRBJ1-1; the match to TRBD1 covers 8 bases. V lost 3 bases to trimming and J lost 1 base; unmatched junction nucleotides: 8. CDR1 and CDR2 (germline): SGHRS, YFSETQ. This CDR3 comprises 16 residues. The CDR3 is CASSSGQGRGNTEAFF. CDR3 coding DNA: TGCGCCAGCAGCTCTGGACAGGGAAGGGGGAACACTGAAGCTTTCTTT.

V usage is TRBV25-1 and J usage is TRBJ1-6, with D possibly matching TRBD1 (5 bases). CDR1 and CDR2 (germline): MGHDK, SYGVNS. The CDR3 is 14 amino acids. V was pared by 11 bases and J by 0 bases, with 11 bases between. The CDR3 loop is CASGGRSYNSPLHF. CDR3 nucleotide sequence: TGTGCCTCGGGGGGACGCTCCTATAATTCACCCCTCCACTTT. Combining the CDR3 with reference TRBV25-1 and TRBJ1-6 gives the whole variable domain EADIYQTPRYLVIGTGKKITLECSQTMGHDKMYWYQQDPGMELHLIHYSYGVNSTEKGDLSSESTVSRIRTEHFPLTLESARPSHTSQYLCASGGRSYNSPLHFGNGTRLTVT.

The CDR3 nucleotides read TGTGCCAGCAGCTTAACGTTAGGGGCGCGTCAAGCTTTCTTT. Its protein product is CASSLTLGARQAFF. This chain links TRBV7-3 with TRBJ1-1, with a tentative D call TRBD1 (5 bases). CDR1 SGHTA and CDR2 FQGTGA come from the germline V gene. Trimming took off 0 bases at V and 9 bases at J, with 14 bases between the two ends. The CDR3 runs to 14 residues.

This clone was seen only a few times. This chain links TRBV7-9 with TRBJ1-2, with a tentative D call TRBD1 (5 bases). V lost 3 bases and J 2 bases, leaving 10 bases between the germline ends. Germline CDR1 and CDR2: SEHNR and FQNEAQ (reference sequence). The CDR3 has 14 amino acids. The CDR3 bases are TGTGCCAGCAGCTTTAGTGACAGAAACTATGGCTACACCTTC. As protein: CASSFSDRNYGYTF.